Listed below are T cell receptor beta chains from one sample, sequenced in a study of T cells expressing NK-cell markers. TCRdb re-called the 5' RACE reads and shows each CDR3 protein once, DNA omitted. Its clone listing holds 400,000 to 550,000 distinct CDR3 sequences. The sequenced material came from blood T cells: a sorted CD56 or NKG2C T cell subset, CD4+ or CD8+ T cells, or bulk PBMC T cells (not recorded which). Receptor source: a woman aged 18 to 75 in good health. Both conserved end residues are part of each CDR3.

j_gene	len	v_gene	CDR3aa
TRBJ2-5	11	TRBV29-1	CSASLEETQYF
TRBJ2-3	15	TRBV5-1	CASSLAWSSGDTQYF
TRBJ2-7	15	TRBV18	CASSPPYRETYEQYF
TRBJ1-1	14	TRBV4-3	CASSEGTPNTEAFF
TRBJ1-2	14	TRBV20-1	CSASLGHKSYGYTF
TRBJ1-3	15	TRBV5-5	CASSPDPLSGNTIYF
TRBJ2-3	17	TRBV5-1	CASSFLAGGASTDTQYF
TRBJ2-5	15	TRBV7-7	CASSLNALLQETQYF
TRBJ2-3	17	TRBV7-8	CASSPQGGHFSTDTQYF
TRBJ2-2	13	TRBV11-2	CASSRDNTGELFF
TRBJ1-1	15	TRBV20-1	CSALPGTGKNTEAFF
TRBJ1-2	14	TRBV12-3/TRBV12-4	CASSFTDTSHGYTF
TRBJ2-5	15	TRBV21-1	CASSKAWRGEMTQYF
TRBJ2-3	13	TRBV6-2/TRBV6-3	CASSYVGGKAQYF
TRBJ2-1	11	TRBV12-3/TRBV12-4	CASRRSGVQFF
TRBJ2-7	13	TRBV20-1	CSATSSRRDEQYF
TRBJ1-5	14	TRBV12-3/TRBV12-4	CASSQDTTGVAQHF
TRBJ2-3	15	TRBV20-1	CSAREGGGPIDTQYF
TRBJ2-1	14	TRBV6-2/TRBV6-3	CASSYWGYYNEQFF
TRBJ1-5	16	TRBV28	CASSSATGGGGQPQHF
TRBJ1-6	16	TRBV12-3/TRBV12-4	CASSLGGDLGDSPLHF
TRBJ2-5	14	TRBV18	CASLPGEPVETQYF
TRBJ2-1	14	TRBV7-2	CASRPSRAHNEQFF
TRBJ2-2	14	TRBV10-1	CASSKDRAAGELFF
TRBJ2-2	13	TRBV3-1	CASISGSGGELFF
TRBJ2-1	14	TRBV20-1	CSAKSLHSYNEQFF
TRBJ2-1	17	TRBV30	CAWSVLSLAGPDNEQFF
TRBJ2-3	15	TRBV20-1	CSAHRGAGITDTQYF
TRBJ2-2	16	TRBV7-2	CASSLLLAINTGELFF
TRBJ2-1	15	TRBV29-1	CSAPPQLGVYNEQFF
TRBJ2-7	15	TRBV4-3	CASSTGQGGSYEQYF
TRBJ1-1	15	TRBV20-1	CSARDSANPSTEAFF
TRBJ1-1	14	TRBV6-5	CASSLPYGIREAFF
TRBJ2-5	15	TRBV10-3	CAISEGQGARETQYF
TRBJ2-2	13	TRBV23-1	CASSHRDSGELFF
TRBJ2-3	15	TRBV12-3/TRBV12-4	CASSSPGHPKSTQYF
TRBJ2-1	15	TRBV5-4	CASSHPKGRGNEQFF
TRBJ2-1	15	TRBV5-1	CASSLAGDGINEQFF
TRBJ2-5	16	TRBV14	CASSPENPVGQETQYF
TRBJ2-2	13	TRBV20-1	CSATGVNTGELFF